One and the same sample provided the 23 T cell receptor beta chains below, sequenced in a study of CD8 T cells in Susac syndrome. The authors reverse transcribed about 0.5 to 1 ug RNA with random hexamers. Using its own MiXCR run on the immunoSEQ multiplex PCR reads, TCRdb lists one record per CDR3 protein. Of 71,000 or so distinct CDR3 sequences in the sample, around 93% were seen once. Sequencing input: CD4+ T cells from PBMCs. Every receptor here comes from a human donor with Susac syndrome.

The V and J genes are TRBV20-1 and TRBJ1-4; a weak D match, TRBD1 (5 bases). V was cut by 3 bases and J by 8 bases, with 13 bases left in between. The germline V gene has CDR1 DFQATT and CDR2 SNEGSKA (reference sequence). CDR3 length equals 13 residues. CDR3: CSASGGADEKLFF. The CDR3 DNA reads TGCAGTGCTAGTGGCGGGGCGGACGAAAAACTGTTTTTT.

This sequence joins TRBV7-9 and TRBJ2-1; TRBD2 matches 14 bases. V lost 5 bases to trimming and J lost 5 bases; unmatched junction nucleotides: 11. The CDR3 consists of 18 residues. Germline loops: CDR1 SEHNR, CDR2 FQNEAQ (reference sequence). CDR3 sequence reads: CASSPWTSGGSFNNEQFF. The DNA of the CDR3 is TGTGCCAGCAGCCCATGGACTAGCGGGGGGTCATTCAACAATGAGCAGTTCTTC.

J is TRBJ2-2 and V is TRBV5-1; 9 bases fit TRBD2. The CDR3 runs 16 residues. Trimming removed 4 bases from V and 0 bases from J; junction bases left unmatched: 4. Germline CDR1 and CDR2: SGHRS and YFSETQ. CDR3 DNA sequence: TGCGCCAGCAGCCCGACTAGCGGATCGAACACCGGGGAGCTGTTTTTT. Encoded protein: CASSPTSGSNTGELFF.

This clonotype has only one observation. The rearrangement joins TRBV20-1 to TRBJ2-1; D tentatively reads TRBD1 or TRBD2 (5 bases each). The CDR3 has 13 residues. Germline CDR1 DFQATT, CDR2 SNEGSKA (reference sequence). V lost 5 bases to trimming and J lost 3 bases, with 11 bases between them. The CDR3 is CSAPLGGYNEQFF. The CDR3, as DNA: TGCAGTGCTCCTCTTGGGGGCTACAATGAGCAGTTCTTC.

CDR3 in amino acids: CASSPGLFTGELFF. The CDR3 DNA follows: TGTGCCAGCAGTCCGGGACTTTTCACCGGGGAGCTGTTTTTT. The chain links TRBV27 to TRBJ2-2; D may be TRBD2 (6 bases). Germline V gene data show CDR1 as MNHEY and CDR2 as SMNVEV (reference sequence). Deletions cut 5 bases from V and 4 bases from J, with 11 bases between. The length of the CDR3 is 14 residues.

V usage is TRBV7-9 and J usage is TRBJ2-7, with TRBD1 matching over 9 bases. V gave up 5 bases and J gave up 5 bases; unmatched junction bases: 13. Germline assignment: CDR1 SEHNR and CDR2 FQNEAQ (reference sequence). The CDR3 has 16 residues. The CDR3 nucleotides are TGTGCCAGCAGCCACAATTACGGACAGGGGACCCACGAGCAGTACTTC. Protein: CASSHNYGQGTHEQYF.

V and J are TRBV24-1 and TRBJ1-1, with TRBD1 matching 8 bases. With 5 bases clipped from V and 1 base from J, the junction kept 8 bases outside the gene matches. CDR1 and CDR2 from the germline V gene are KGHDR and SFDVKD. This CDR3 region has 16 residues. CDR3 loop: CATSVGTGGSNTEAFF. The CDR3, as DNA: TGTGCCACCAGTGTAGGGACAGGTGGGTCGAACACTGAAGCTTTCTTT.

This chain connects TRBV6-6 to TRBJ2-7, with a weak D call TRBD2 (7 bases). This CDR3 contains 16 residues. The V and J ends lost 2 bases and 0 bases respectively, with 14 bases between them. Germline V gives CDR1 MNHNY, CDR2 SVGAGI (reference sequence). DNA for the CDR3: TGTGCCAGCAGTTACAGGGGGGGAGGGGGCTCCTACGAGCAGTACTTC. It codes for CASSYRGGGGSYEQYF.

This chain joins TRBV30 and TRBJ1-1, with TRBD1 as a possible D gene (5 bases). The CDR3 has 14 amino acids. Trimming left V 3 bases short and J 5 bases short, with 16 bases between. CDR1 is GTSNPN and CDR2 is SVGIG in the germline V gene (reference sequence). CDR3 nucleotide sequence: TGTGCCTGGAGAGGGGCAGGGTTGGGAACTGAAGCTTTCTTT. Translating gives CAWRGAGLGTEAFF.

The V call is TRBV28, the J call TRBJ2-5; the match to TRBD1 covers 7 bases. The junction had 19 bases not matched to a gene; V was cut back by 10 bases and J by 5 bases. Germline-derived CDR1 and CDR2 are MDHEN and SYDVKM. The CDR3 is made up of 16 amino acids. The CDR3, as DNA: TGTGCCATCCAAATAGGGGGCCTGGTCGTTTCGGAGACCCAGTACTTC. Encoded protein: CAIQIGGLVVSETQYF.

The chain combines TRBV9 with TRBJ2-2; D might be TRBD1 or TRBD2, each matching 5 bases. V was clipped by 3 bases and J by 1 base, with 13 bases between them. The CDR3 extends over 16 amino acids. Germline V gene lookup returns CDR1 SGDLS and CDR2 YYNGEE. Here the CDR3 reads CASSGTGTVNTGELFF. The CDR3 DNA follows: TGTGCCAGCAGCGGAACCGGGACCGTGAACACCGGGGAGCTGTTTTTT.

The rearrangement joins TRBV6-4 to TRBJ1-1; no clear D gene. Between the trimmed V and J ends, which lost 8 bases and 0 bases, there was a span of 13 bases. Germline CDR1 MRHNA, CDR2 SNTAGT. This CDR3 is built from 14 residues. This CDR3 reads CASPSDMLNTEAFF. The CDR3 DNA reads TGTGCCAGCCCATCAGACATGTTGAACACTGAAGCTTTCTTT.

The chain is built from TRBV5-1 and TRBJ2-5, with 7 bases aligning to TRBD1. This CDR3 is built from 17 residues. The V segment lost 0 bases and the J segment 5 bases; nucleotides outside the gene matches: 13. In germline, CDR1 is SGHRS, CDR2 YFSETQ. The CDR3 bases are TGCGCCAGCAGCTTGGGACCCCAGGGGGTGGTGCGTGAGACCCAGTACTTC. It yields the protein CASSLGPQGVVRETQYF.

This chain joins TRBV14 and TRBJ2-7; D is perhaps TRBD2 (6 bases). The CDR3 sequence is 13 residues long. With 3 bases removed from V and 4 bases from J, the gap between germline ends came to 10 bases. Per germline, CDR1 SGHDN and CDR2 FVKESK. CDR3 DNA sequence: TGTGCCAGCAGCCAGGGACTGCAGTACGAGCAGTACTTC. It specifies CASSQGLQYEQYF.

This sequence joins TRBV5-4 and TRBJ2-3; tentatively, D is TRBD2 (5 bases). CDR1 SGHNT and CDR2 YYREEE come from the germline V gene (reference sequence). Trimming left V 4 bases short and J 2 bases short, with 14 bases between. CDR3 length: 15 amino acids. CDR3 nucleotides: TGTGCCAGCAGCCCGGGGTTCGCCGCCACAGATACGCAGTATTTT. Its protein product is CASSPGFAATDTQYF.

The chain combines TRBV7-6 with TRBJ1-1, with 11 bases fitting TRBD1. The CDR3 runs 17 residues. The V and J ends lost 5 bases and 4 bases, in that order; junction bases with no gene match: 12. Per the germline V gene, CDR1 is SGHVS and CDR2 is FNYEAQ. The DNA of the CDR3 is TGTGCCAGCAGCCGCACCGGGACAGGGGGAAGGGGCACTGAAGCTTTCTTT. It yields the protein CASSRTGTGGRGTEAFF.

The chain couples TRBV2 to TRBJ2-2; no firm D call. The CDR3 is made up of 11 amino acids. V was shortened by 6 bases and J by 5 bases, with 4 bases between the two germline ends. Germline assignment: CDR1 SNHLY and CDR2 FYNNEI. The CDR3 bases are TGTGCCAGCAGCTTGACCGGGGAGCTGTTTTTT. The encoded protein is CASSLTGELFF.

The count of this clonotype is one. DNA for the CDR3: TGCAGTGTAGAGGGCCCGGGGGGCTACACCTTC. Translation: CSVEGPGGYTF. The chain recombines TRBV20-1 with TRBJ1-2; no reliable D call. Trimming left V 7 bases short and J 8 bases short, with 14 bases between. Per germline, CDR1 DFQATT and CDR2 SNEGSKA (reference sequence). CDR3 length: 11 residues.

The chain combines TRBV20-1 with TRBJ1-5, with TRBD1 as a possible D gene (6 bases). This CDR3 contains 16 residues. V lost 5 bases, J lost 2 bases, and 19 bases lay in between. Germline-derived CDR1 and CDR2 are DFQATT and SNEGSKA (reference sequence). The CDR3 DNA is TGCAGTGCTTTTAAGACAGGCCAATACCGCAATCAGCCCCAGCATTTT. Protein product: CSAFKTGQYRNQPQHF.

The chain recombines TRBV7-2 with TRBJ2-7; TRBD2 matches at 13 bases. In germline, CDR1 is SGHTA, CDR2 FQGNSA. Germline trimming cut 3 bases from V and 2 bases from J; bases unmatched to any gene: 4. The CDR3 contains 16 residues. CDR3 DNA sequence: TGTGCCAGCAGCTTCGGACTAGCGGGGGCCCCCTACGAGCAGTACTTC. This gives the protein CASSFGLAGAPYEQYF.

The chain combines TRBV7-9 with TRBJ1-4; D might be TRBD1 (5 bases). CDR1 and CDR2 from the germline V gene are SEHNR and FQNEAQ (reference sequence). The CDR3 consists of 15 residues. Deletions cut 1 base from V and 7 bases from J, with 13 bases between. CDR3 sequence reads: CASSLERGFPEKLFF. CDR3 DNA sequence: TGTGCCAGCAGCTTAGAAAGGGGATTTCCTGAAAAACTGTTTTTT.

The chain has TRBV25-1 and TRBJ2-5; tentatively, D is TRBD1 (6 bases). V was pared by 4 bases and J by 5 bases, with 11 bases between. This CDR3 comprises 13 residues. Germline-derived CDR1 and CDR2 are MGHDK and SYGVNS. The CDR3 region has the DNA TGTGCCAGCAGTGCAGGGGTCGGGGAGACCCAGTACTTC. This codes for CASSAGVGETQYF.

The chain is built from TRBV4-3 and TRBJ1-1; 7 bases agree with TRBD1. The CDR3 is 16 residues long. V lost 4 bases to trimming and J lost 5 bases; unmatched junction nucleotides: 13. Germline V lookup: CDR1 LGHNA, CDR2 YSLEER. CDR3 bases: TGCGCCAGCAGCCTAGGACTGACAGGGATAGGGACTGAAGCTTTCTTT. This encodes CASSLGLTGIGTEAFF.